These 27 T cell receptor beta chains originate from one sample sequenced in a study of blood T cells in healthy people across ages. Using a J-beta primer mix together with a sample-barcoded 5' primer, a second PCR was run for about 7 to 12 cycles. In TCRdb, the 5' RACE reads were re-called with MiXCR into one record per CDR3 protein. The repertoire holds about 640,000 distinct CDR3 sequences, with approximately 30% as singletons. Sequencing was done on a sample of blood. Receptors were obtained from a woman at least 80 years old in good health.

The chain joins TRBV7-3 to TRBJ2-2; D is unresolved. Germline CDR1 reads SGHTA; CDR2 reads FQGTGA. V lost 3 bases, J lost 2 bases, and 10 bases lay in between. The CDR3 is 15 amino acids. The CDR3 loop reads CASSFGRRNTGELFF. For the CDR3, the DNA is TGTGCCAGCAGCTTCGGACGGCGAAACACCGGGGAGCTGTTTTTT.

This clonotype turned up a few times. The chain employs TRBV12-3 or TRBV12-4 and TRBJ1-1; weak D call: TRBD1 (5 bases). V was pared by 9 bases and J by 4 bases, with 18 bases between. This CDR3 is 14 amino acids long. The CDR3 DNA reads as TGTGCCAGTCTGGTACAGGCCGCGGGCACTGAAGCTTTCTTT. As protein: CASLVQAAGTEAFF.

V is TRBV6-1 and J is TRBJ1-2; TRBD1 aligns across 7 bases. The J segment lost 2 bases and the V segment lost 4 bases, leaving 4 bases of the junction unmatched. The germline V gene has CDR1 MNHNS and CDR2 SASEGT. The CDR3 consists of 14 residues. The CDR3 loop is CASSGRDSNYGYTF. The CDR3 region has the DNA TGTGCCAGCAGTGGCCGGGACAGCAACTATGGCTACACCTTC.

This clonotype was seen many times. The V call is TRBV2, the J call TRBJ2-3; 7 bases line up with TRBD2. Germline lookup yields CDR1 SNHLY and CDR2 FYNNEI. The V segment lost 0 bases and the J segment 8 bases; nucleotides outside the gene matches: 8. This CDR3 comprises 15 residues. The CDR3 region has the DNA TGTGCCAGCAGTGAAGCGGGAGGGCCCTTCGGTACGCAGTATTTT. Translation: CASSEAGGPFGTQYF.

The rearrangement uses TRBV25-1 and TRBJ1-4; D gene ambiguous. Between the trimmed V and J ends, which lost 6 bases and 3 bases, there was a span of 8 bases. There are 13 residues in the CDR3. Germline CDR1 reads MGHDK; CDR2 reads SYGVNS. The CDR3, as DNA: TGTGCCAGCAGGGAGGAGGCTAATGAAAAACTGTTTTTT. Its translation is CASREEANEKLFF.

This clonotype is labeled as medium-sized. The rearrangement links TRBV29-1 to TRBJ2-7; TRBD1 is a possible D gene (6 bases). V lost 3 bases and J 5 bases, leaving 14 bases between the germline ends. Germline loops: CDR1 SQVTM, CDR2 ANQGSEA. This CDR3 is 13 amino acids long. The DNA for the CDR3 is TGCAGCGTTGATACAGGGTTCGTGGACGAGCAGTACTTC. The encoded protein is CSVDTGFVDEQYF.

The CDR3 DNA reads as TGTGCCAGCAGTACCATTACAGGGGGAGAGACCCAGTACTTC. Amino acid sequence: CASSTITGGETQYF. The rearrangement links TRBV6-5 to TRBJ2-5, with 8 positions matching TRBD1. Germline V gives CDR1 MNHEY, CDR2 SVGAGI. The CDR3 totals 14 residues. V was clipped by 5 bases and J by 4 bases; unmatched bases: 6.

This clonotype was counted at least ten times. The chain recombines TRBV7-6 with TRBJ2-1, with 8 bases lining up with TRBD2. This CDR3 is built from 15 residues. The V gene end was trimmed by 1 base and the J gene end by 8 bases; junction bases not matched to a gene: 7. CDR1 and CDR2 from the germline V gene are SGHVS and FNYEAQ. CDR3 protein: CASSLGGGPADEQFF. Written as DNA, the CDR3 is TGTGCCAGCAGCTTAGGCGGGGGGCCGGCTGATGAGCAGTTCTTC.

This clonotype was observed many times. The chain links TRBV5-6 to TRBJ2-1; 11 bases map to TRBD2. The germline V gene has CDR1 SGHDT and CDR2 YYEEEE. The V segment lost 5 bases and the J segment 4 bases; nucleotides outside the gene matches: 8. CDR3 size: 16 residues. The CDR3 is CASRRRWTSGYNEQFF. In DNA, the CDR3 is TGTGCCAGCAGACGTCGTTGGACTAGCGGGTACAATGAGCAGTTCTTC.

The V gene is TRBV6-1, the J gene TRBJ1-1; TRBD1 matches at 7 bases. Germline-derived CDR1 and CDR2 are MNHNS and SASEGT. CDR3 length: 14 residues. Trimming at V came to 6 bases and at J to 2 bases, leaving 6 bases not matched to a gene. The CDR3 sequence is CASRIGTVNTEAFF. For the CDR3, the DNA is TGTGCCAGCAGGATCGGGACAGTTAACACTGAAGCTTTCTTT.

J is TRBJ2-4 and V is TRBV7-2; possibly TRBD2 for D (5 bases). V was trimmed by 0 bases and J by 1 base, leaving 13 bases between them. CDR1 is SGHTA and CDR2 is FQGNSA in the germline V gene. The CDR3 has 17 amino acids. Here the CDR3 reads CASSLALAVGAKNIQYF. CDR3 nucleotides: TGTGCCAGCAGCTTAGCTCTAGCAGTCGGGGCCAAAAACATTCAGTACTTC.

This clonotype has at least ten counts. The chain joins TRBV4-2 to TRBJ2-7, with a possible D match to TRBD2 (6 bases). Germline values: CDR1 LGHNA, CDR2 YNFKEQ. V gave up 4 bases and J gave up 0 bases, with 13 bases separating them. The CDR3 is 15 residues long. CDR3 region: CASSPAGTFSYEQYF. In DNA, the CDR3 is TGTGCCAGCAGCCCCGCCGGGACTTTCTCCTACGAGCAGTACTTC.

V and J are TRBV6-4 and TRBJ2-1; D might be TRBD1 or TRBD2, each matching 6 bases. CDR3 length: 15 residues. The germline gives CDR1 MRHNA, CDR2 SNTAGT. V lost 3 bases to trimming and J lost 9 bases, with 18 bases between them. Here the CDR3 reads CASSESHVGGGEQFF. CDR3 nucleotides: TGTGCCAGCAGTGAGTCCCATGTAGGGGGAGGTGAGCAGTTCTTC.

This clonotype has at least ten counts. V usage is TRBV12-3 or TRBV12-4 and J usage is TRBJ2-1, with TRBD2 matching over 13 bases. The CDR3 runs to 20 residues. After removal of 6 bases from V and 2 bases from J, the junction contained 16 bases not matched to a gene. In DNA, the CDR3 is TGTGCCAGCAGGTTTACCACTAGCGGGGGGGCCAATAGGACCTACAATGAGCAGTTCTTC. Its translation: CASRFTTSGGANRTYNEQFF.

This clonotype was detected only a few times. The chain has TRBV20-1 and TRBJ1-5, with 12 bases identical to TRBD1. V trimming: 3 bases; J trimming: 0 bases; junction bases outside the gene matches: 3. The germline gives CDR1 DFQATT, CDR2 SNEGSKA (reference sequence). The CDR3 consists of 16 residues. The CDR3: CSARRGQGASNQPQHF. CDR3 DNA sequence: TGCAGTGCTAGGAGGGGACAGGGGGCTAGCAATCAGCCCCAGCATTTT.

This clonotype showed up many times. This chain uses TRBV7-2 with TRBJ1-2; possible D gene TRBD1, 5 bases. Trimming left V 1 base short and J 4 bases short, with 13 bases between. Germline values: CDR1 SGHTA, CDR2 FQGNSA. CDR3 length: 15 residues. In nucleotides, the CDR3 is TGTGCCAGCAGCTTAGATCCGGGAGGGGTCTATGGCTACACCTTC. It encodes CASSLDPGGVYGYTF.

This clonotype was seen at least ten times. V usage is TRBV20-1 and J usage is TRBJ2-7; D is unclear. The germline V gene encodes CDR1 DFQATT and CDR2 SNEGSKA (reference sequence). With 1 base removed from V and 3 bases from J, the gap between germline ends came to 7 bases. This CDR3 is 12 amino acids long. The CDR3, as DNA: TGCAGTGCTAGAGTTGACAACTACGAGCAGTACTTC. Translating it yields CSARVDNYEQYF.

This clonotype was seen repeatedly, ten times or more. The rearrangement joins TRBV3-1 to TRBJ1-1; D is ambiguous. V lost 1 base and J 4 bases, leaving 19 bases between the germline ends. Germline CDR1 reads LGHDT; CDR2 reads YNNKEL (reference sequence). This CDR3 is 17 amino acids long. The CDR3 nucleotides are TGTGCCAGCAGCCAAGGGTTCCGGACGGTCCGTGTCACTGAAGCTTTCTTT. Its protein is CASSQGFRTVRVTEAFF. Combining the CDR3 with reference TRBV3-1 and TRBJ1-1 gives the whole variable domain DTAVSQTPKYLVTQMGNDKSIKCEQNLGHDTMYWYKQDSKKFLKIMFSYNNKELIINETVPNRFSPKSPDKAHLNLHINSLELGDSAVYFCASSQGFRTVRVTEAFFGQGTRLTVV.

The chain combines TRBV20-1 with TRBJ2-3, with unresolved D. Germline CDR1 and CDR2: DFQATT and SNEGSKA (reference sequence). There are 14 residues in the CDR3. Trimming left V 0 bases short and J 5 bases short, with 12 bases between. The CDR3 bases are TGCAGTGCTAGAGAGCGAAAGATACGAGATACGCAGTATTTT. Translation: CSARERKIRDTQYF.

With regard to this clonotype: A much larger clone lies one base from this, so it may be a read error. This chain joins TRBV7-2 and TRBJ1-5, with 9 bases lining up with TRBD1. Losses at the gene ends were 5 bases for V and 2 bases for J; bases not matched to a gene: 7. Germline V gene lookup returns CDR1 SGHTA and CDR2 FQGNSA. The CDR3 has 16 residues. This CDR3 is CASSITTGGGNQPQHF. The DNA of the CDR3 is TGTGCCAGCAGCATAACGACAGGGGGTGGCAATCAGCCCCAGCATTTT.

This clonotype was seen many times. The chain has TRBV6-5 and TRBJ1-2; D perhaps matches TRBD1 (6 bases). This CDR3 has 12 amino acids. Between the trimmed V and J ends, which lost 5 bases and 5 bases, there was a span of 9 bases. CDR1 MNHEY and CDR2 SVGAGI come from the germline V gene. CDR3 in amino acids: CASSGGQYGYTF. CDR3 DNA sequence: TGTGCCAGCAGTGGAGGACAGTATGGCTACACCTTC.

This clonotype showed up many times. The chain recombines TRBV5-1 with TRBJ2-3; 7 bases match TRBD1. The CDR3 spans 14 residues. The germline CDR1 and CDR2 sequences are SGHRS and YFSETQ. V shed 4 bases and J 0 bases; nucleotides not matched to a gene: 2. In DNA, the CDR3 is TGCGCCAGCAGCATACAGGGGAGCACAGATACGCAGTATTTT. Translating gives CASSIQGSTDTQYF.

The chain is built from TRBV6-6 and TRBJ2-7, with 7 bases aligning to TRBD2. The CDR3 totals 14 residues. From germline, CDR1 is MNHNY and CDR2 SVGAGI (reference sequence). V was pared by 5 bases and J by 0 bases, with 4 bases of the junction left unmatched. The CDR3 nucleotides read TGTGCCAGCAGTAAACTAGCGAGCTCCTACGAGCAGTACTTC. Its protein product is CASSKLASSYEQYF.

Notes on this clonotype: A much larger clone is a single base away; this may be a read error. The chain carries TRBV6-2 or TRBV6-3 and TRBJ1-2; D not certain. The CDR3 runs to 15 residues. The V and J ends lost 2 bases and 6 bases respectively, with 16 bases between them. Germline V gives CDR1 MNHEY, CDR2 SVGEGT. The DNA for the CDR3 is TGTGCCAGCAGTTACCAGCGAGGGCTTGAAGATGGCTACACCTTC. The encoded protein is CASSYQRGLEDGYTF.

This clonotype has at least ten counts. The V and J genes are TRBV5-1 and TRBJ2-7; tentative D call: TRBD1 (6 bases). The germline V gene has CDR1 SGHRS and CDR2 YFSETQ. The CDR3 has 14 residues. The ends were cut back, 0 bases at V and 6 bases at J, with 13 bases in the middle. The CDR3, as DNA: TGCGCCAGCAGCTTGGGGGTGGGGGCAGCCGAGCAGTACTTC. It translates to CASSLGVGAAEQYF.

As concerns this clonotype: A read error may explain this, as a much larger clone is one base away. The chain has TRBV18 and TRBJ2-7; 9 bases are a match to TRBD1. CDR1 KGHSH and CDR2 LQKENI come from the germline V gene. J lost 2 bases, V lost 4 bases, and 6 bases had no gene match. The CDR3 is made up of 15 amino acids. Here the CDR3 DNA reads TGTGCCAGCTCACAAGGACAGGGGAGACCCTACGAGCAGTACTTC. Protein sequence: CASSQGQGRPYEQYF.

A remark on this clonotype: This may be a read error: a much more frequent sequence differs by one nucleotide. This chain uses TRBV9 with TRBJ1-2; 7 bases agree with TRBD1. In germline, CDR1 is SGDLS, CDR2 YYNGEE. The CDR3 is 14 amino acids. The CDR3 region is CVSSVNRGAYGYTF. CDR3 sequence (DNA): TGTGTCAGCAGCGTCAACAGGGGAGCCTATGGCTACACCTTC.